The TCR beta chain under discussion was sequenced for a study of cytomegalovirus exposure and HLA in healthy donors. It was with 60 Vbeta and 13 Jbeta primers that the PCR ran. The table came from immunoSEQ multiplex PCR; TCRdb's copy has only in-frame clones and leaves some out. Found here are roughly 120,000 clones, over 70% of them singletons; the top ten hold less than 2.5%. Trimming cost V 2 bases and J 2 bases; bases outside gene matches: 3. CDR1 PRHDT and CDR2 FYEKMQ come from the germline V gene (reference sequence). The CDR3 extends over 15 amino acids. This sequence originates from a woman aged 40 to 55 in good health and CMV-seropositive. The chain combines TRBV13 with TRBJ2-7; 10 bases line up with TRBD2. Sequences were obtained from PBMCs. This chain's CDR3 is CASSLRTSGTYEQYF. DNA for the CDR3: TGTGCCAGCAGCTTACGGACTAGCGGAACCTACGAGCAGTACTTC.